This passage covers 24 T cell receptor beta chains from one sample sequenced in a study of CD8 T cells in ankylosing spondylitis. One entry per CDR3 protein, called by TCRdb with MiXCR from the 5' RACE reads. The sample yields under 55,000 distinct CDR3 sequences, 6.5% to 9% seen once. Sequenced material: blood, either unsorted or a sorted T cell fraction (not recorded which). The receptors stem from a female donor with ankylosing spondylitis or in good health (not recorded which).

This clonotype was seen at least ten times. V gene TRBV3-1 combines with J gene TRBJ1-2; no definite D call. Germline V CDR1 and CDR2: LGHDT, YNNKEL (reference sequence). The CDR3 is made up of 15 amino acids. The germline V and J ends were trimmed by 0 bases and 3 bases, with 11 bases remaining between them. The CDR3 is CASSQDLDTYYGYTF. In nucleotides, the CDR3 is TGTGCCAGCAGCCAAGACCTCGACACCTACTATGGCTACACCTTC. The full variable domain, in which reference TRBV3-1 and TRBJ1-2 provide the parts outside the CDR3, is DTAVSQTPKYLVTQMGNDKSIKCEQNLGHDTMYWYKQDSKKFLKIMFSYNNKELIINETVPNRFSPKSPDKAHLNLHINSLELGDSAVYFCASSQDLDTYYGYTFGSGTRLTVV.

This clonotype was observed at least ten times. This chain connects TRBV7-2 to TRBJ1-2; TRBD1 matches 9 bases. Germline loops: CDR1 SGHTA, CDR2 FQGNSA. Trimming removed 5 bases from V and 3 bases from J; junction bases left unmatched: 4. This CDR3 comprises 14 residues. The CDR3 is CASSPRTGDYGYTF. In DNA, the CDR3 is TGTGCCAGCAGCCCTCGGACAGGGGACTATGGCTACACCTTC.

This clonotype was seen repeatedly, ten times or more. CDR3 DNA sequence: TGTGCCAGCAGCACACTTATCGGGACATGGGACACTGAAGCTTTCTTT. Its translation: CASSTLIGTWDTEAFF. J is TRBJ1-1 and V is TRBV14, with D tentatively TRBD1 (6 bases). CDR1 and CDR2 from the germline V gene are SGHDN and FVKESK. The CDR3 is made up of 16 amino acids. V dropped 5 bases and J dropped 3 bases, with 19 bases sitting between them.

The J gene is TRBJ2-2, the V gene TRBV7-2; 11 positions agree with TRBD1. Germline CDR1 and CDR2: SGHTA and FQGNSA. The CDR3 is 16 residues long. After removal of 7 bases from V and 7 bases from J, the junction contained 11 bases not matched to a gene. The chain's CDR3 is CASTPRTGGYIGELFF. In DNA, the CDR3 is TGTGCCAGCACCCCAAGGACAGGGGGCTATATCGGGGAGCTGTTTTTT.

This clonotype was recorded at least ten times. The chain has TRBV5-1 and TRBJ2-1, with D possibly being TRBD1 (6 bases). Germline V gene sequence: CDR1 SGHRS, CDR2 YFSETQ. Trimming removed 4 bases at V and 7 bases at J, with 21 bases between. CDR3 length: 16 residues. The CDR3 sequence is CASSRLNLGAQNEQFF. CDR3 DNA sequence: TGCGCCAGCAGCCGACTTAACCTGGGGGCCCAGAATGAGCAGTTCTTC. The entire variable domain, with the rest obtained from reference TRBV5-1 and TRBJ2-1, is as follows: KAGVTQTPRYLIKTRGQQVTLSCSPISGHRSVSWYQQTPGQGLQFLFEYFSETQRNKGNFPGRFSGRQFSNSRSEMNVSTLELGDSALYLCASSRLNLGAQNEQFFGPGTRLTVL.

This clonotype was counted ten times or more. The genes are TRBV7-2 and TRBJ1-1; D gene unclear. Deletions cut 3 bases from V and 5 bases from J, with 10 bases between. The CDR3 loop spans 13 amino acids. Germline CDR1 and CDR2: SGHTA and FQGNSA. CDR3 sequence reads: CASSFYWATEAFF. CDR3 coding DNA: TGTGCCAGCAGCTTCTATTGGGCGACTGAAGCTTTCTTT.

This clonotype was counted at least ten times. The J gene is TRBJ2-2, the V gene TRBV5-1; the D is unclear. The CDR3 has 14 residues. The germline V and J ends were trimmed by 0 bases and 4 bases, with 7 bases remaining between them. Germline V gene data show CDR1 as SGHRS and CDR2 as YFSETQ. CDR3 amino acids: CASSLDSPTGELFF. CDR3 sequence (DNA): TGCGCCAGCAGCTTGGACAGTCCCACCGGGGAGCTGTTTTTT.

This clonotype appeared many times. In DNA, the CDR3 is TGCAGTGCTAGAGGAGGGATGTCCTACGAGCAGTACTTC. It specifies CSARGGMSYEQYF. The chain carries TRBV20-1 and TRBJ2-7, with D perhaps matching TRBD2 (5 bases). This CDR3 region has 13 residues. Germline values: CDR1 DFQATT, CDR2 SNEGSKA (reference sequence). The ends were cut back, 1 base at V and 1 base at J, with 8 bases in the middle.

This clonotype was detected ten times or more. The chain is built from TRBV5-1 and TRBJ2-3; TRBD2 is a possible D gene (5 bases). CDR1 is SGHRS, CDR2 YFSETQ, per germline. Trimming shortened V by 5 bases and J by 6 bases, and 16 bases separated the two germline ends. CDR3 size: 14 residues. CDR3 sequence: CASRLAGPSDTQYF. The DNA for the CDR3 is TGCGCCAGCAGGCTAGCTGGGCCCTCCGATACGCAGTATTTT.

The chain carries TRBV27 and TRBJ1-1; perhaps TRBD1 as D (6 bases). V was cut by 5 bases and J by 5 bases, with 12 bases left in between. The germline CDR1 and CDR2 sequences are MNHEY and SMNVEV (reference sequence). The CDR3 runs 13 residues. CDR3: CASSLTGLTEAFF. The CDR3 bases are TGTGCCAGCAGTCTCACAGGGTTGACTGAAGCTTTCTTT.

The chain joins TRBV6-1 to TRBJ1-1; D is uncertain. The germline gives CDR1 MNHNS, CDR2 SASEGT. V was trimmed by 6 bases and J by 2 bases, leaving 16 bases between them. There are 15 residues in the CDR3. CDR3 sequence (DNA): TGTGCCAGCAGGTCGGTGACATCAATTAACACTGAAGCTTTCTTT. Translating it yields CASRSVTSINTEAFF.

Here the CDR3 reads CASSPRGPTGTAPYSNQPQHF. The CDR3 coding sequence is TGTGCCAGCTCACCACGGGGCCCTACCGGGACGGCTCCTTATAGCAATCAGCCCCAGCATTTT. This rearrangement joins TRBV18 to TRBJ1-5; tentatively, D is TRBD1 (5 bases). With 1 base removed from V and 0 bases from J, the gap between germline ends came to 25 bases. The V gene's germline CDR1 is KGHSH and CDR2 LQKENI. The length of the CDR3 is 21 residues. Using reference TRBV18 and TRBJ1-5 for the parts outside the CDR3, the full variable domain is NAGVMQNPRHLVRRRGQEARLRCSPMKGHSHVYWYRQLPEEGLKFMVYLQKENIIDESGMPKERFSAEFPKEGPSILRIQQVVRGDSAAYFCASSPRGPTGTAPYSNQPQHFGDGTRLSIL.

The chain is built from TRBV7-2 and TRBJ1-1; possible D gene TRBD1, 5 bases. CDR3 length: 12 residues. CDR1 and CDR2 from the germline V gene are SGHTA and FQGNSA. V dropped 4 bases and J dropped 11 bases, with 14 bases sitting between them. The CDR3 region is CASSSQAWGAFF. Here the CDR3 DNA reads TGTGCCAGCAGCTCCCAGGCTTGGGGGGCTTTCTTT.

This clonotype was counted ten times or more. The chain has TRBV2 and TRBJ1-2; no firm D call. The CDR3 has 14 amino acids. The V gene lost 4 bases and the J gene lost 8 bases, with 17 bases spanning the gap. CDR1 is SNHLY and CDR2 is FYNNEI in the germline V gene. The CDR3 DNA reads TGTGCCAGCAGTGGAATAACCCCCCGAGGCGGCTACACCTTC. It yields the protein CASSGITPRGGYTF.

This clonotype was recorded at least ten times. The V gene is TRBV29-1, the J gene TRBJ1-5; D uncertain. V lost 7 bases, J lost 7 bases, and 17 bases lay in between. The CDR3 covers 13 residues. Germline CDR1 is SQVTM and CDR2 is ANQGSEA. DNA of the CDR3: TGCAGCGCCCTACTCGGTTCTGGGCAGCCCCAGCATTTT. Its translation is CSALLGSGQPQHF.

This clonotype turned up a few times. J is TRBJ2-3 and V is TRBV28; TRBD2 matches at 7 bases. Germline V gene sequence: CDR1 MDHEN, CDR2 SYDVKM. The CDR3 is 15 amino acids. J gave up 1 base and V 1 base, and 2 bases lay outside the gene matches. The CDR3 region has the DNA TGTGCCAGCAGTTTATTCGCGGGGGGCACAGATACGCAGTATTTT. Translation: CASSLFAGGTDTQYF.

This clonotype was seen at least ten times. The V call is TRBV7-3, the J call TRBJ2-3; D uncertain. V lost 4 bases to trimming and J lost 2 bases, with 7 bases between them. The CDR3 is 13 residues long. From germline, CDR1 is SGHTA and CDR2 FQGTGA. CDR3 sequence: CASSSAYTDTQYF. CDR3 in DNA: TGTGCCAGCAGCTCGGCCTACACAGATACGCAGTATTTT.

This clonotype was seen repeatedly, ten times or more. The chain is built from TRBV3-1 and TRBJ2-7; D is possibly TRBD1 or TRBD2 (5 bases each). V lost 0 bases and J lost 9, with 12 bases in between. Germline V gene data show CDR1 as LGHDT and CDR2 as YNNKEL (reference sequence). CDR3 length: 13 amino acids. The CDR3 sequence: CASSQEGAGRQYV. Written as DNA, the CDR3 is TGTGCCAGCAGCCAAGAGGGTGCAGGGAGGCAGTACGTC.

This clonotype was detected many times. The chain uses TRBV5-1 and TRBJ2-1; perhaps TRBD2 as D (5 bases). V lost 3 bases, J lost 4 bases, and 14 bases lay in between. Germline-derived CDR1 and CDR2 are SGHRS and YFSETQ. The length of the CDR3 is 15 residues. The CDR3: CASSSPSGAYNEQFF. Written as DNA, the CDR3 is TGCGCCAGCAGCTCCCCCAGCGGTGCTTACAATGAGCAGTTCTTC.

Ten or more counts support this clonotype. J is TRBJ1-2 and V is TRBV6-1; TRBD1 is a possible D gene (6 bases). CDR3 length: 13 residues. CDR1 MNHNS and CDR2 SASEGT come from the germline V gene. Trimming pared 4 bases from V and 2 bases from J, leaving 8 bases between. CDR3 sequence (DNA): TGTGCCAGCAGTGCGGACAGAAACTATGGCTACACCTTC. Encoded protein: CASSADRNYGYTF.

This clonotype was counted at least ten times. The chain joins TRBV7-2 to TRBJ2-7; 7 bases line up with TRBD1. The germline CDR1 and CDR2 sequences are SGHTA and FQGNSA. The CDR3 spans 14 residues. The V segment lost 5 bases and the J segment 5 bases; nucleotides outside the gene matches: 9. As DNA, the CDR3 is TGTGCCAGCAGCCTACAGGGGTGGGAAGACGAGCAGTACTTC. Its protein product is CASSLQGWEDEQYF.

Many counts were recorded for this clonotype. V usage is TRBV27 and J usage is TRBJ2-1; TRBD1 is a possible D gene (6 bases). Trimming pared 6 bases from V and 8 bases from J, leaving 11 bases between. The CDR3 is 12 residues long. Looked up from germline, CDR1 is MNHEY and CDR2 is SMNVEV (reference sequence). The CDR3 DNA is TGTGCCAGCAGACGTCCAGGGGATGAGCAGTTCTTC. It codes for CASRRPGDEQFF.

This clonotype came up many times. The chain combines TRBV9 with TRBJ2-1; D is tentatively TRBD1 or TRBD2 (5 bases each). This CDR3 has 14 residues. Trimming cost V 3 bases and J 2 bases, with 9 bases left between them. The germline V gene has CDR1 SGDLS and CDR2 YYNGEE. CDR3 sequence (DNA): TGTGCCAGCAGCGCCGAGGGGCCCTACAATGAGCAGTTCTTC. Encoded protein: CASSAEGPYNEQFF.

This clonotype was detected many times. The gene calls are TRBV5-6 and TRBJ2-5; D remains ambiguous. Germline-derived CDR1 and CDR2 are SGHDT and YYEEEE. This CDR3 has 17 residues. Trimming took off 2 bases at V and 5 bases at J, with 22 bases between the two ends. CDR3 nucleotides: TGTGCCAGCAGCTTAATGCGCAGCCCCCAAAAACGTGAGACCCAGTACTTC. Protein sequence: CASSLMRSPQKRETQYF.